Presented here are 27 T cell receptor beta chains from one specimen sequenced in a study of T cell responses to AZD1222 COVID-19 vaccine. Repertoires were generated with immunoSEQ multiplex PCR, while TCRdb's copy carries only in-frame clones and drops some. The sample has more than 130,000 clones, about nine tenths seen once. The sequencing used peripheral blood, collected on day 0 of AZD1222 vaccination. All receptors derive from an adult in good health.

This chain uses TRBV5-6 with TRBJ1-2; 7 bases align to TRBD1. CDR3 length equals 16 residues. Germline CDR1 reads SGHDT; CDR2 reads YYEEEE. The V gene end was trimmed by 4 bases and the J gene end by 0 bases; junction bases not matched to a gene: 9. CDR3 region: CASSPDDRAANYGYTF. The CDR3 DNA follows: TGTGCCAGCAGCCCAGACGACAGGGCCGCTAACTATGGCTACACCTTC.

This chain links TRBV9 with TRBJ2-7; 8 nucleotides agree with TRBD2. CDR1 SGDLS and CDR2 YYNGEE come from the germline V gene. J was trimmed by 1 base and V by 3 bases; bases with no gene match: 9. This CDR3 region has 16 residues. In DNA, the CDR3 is TGTGCCAGCAGCGACCCTGGGGCGGGAGGATCCTACGAGCAGTACTTC. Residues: CASSDPGAGGSYEQYF.

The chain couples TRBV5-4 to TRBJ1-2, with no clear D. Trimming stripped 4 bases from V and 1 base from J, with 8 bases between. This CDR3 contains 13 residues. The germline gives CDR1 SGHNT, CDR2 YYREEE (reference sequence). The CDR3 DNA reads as TGTGCCAGCAGCGCGGACCGTAACTATGGCTACACCTTC. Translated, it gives CASSADRNYGYTF.

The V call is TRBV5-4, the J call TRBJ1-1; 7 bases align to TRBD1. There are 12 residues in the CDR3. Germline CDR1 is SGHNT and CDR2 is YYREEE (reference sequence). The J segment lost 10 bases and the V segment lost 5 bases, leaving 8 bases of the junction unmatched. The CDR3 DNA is TGTGCCAGCAGTTATGACAGGGCGGCAGCTTTCTTT. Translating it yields CASSYDRAAAFF.

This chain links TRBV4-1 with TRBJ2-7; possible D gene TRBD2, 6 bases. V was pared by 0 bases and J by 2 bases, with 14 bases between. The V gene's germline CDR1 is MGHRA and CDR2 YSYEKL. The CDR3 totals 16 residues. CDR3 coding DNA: TGCGCCAGCAGCCAAGATCTGGCTAGCGTTGCCTACGAGCAGTACTTC. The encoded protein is CASSQDLASVAYEQYF.

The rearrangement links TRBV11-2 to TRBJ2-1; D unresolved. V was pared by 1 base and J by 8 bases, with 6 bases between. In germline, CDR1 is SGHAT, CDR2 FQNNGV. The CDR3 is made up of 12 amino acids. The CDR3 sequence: CASSLGTHEQFF. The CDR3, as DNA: TGTGCCAGCAGCTTAGGGACGCATGAGCAGTTCTTC.

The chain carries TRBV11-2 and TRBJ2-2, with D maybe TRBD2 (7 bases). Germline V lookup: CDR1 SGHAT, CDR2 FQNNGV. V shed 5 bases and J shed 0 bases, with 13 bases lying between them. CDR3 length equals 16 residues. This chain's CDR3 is CASSPVGGPNTGELFF. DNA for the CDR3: TGTGCCAGCAGCCCGGTGGGGGGGCCGAACACCGGGGAGCTGTTTTTT.

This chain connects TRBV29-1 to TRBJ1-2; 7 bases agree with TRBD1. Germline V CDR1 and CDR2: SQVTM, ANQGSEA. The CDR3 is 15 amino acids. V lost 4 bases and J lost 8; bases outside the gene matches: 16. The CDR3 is CSVGPQAGGMWGYTF. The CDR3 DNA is TGCAGCGTTGGCCCTCAGGCAGGGGGAATGTGGGGCTACACCTTC. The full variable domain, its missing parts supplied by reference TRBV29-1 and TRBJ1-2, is SAVISQKPSRDICQRGTSLTIQCQVDSQVTMMFWYRQQPGQSLTLIATANQGSEATYESGFVIDKFPISRPNLTFSTLTVSNMSPEDSSIYLCSVGPQAGGMWGYTFGSGTRLTVV.

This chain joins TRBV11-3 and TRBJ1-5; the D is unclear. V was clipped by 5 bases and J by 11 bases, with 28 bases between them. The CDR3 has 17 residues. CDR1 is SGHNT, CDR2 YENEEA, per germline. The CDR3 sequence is CASSQWVSGNGPSAQHF. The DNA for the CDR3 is TGTGCCAGCAGCCAATGGGTTTCGGGCAATGGTCCCTCGGCCCAGCATTTT. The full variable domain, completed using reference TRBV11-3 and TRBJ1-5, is EAGVVQSPRYKIIEKKQPVAFWCNPISGHNTLYWYLQNLGQGPELLIRYENEEAVDDSQLPKDRFSAERLKGVDSTLKIQPAELGDSAVYLCASSQWVSGNGPSAQHFGDGTRLSIL.

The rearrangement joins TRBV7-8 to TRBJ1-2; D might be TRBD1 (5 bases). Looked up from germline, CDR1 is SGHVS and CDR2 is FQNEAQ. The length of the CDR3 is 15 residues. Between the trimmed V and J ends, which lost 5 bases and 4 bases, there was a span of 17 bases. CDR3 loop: CASSPNPAGTYGYTF. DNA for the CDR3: TGTGCCAGCAGCCCAAATCCTGCAGGGACCTATGGCTACACCTTC.

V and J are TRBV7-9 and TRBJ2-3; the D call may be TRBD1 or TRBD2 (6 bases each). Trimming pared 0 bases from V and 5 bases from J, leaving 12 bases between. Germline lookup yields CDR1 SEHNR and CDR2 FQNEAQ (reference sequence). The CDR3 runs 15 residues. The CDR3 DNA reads TGTGCCAGCAGCTTAGCTCGGGGGCTGGGAGATACGCAGTATTTT. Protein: CASSLARGLGDTQYF.

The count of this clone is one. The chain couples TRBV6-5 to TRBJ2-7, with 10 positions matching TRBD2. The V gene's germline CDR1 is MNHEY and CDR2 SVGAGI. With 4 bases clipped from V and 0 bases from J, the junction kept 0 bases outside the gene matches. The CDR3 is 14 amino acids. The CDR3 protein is CASSSSGSSYEQYF. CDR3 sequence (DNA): TGTGCCAGCAGTTCTAGCGGGAGCTCCTACGAGCAGTACTTC.

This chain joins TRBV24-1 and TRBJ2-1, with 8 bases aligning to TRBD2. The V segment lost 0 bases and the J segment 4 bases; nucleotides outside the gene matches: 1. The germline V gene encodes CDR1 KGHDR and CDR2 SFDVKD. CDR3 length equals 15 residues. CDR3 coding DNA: TGTGCCACCAGTGATTTGTTAGCGGGATACAATGAGCAGTTCTTC. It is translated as CATSDLLAGYNEQFF.

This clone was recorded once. Here the CDR3 reads CSASRSSGGSPPDTQYF. In DNA, the CDR3 is TGCAGTGCTAGTAGGAGTTCGGGGGGGAGTCCCCCAGATACGCAGTATTTT. The chain is built from TRBV20-1 and TRBJ2-3; 8 bases align to TRBD2. The CDR3 spans 17 residues. The V segment lost 3 bases and the J segment 4 bases; nucleotides outside the gene matches: 15. Per the germline V gene, CDR1 is DFQATT and CDR2 is SNEGSKA (reference sequence).

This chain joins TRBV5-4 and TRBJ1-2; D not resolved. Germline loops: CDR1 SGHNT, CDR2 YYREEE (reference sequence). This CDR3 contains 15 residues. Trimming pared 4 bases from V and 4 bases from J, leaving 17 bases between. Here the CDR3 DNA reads TGTGCCAGCAGCCCGAGGGCCGTTATCACCTATGGCTACACCTTC. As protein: CASSPRAVITYGYTF.

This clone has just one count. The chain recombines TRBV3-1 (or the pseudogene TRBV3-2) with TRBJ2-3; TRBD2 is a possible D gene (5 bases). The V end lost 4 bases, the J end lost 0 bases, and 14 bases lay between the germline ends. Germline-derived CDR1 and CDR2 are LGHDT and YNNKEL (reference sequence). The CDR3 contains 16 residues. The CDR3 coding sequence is TGTGCCAGCAGCCCCCGGACGCGGGCTAGCACAGATACGCAGTATTTT. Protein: CASSPRTRASTDTQYF.

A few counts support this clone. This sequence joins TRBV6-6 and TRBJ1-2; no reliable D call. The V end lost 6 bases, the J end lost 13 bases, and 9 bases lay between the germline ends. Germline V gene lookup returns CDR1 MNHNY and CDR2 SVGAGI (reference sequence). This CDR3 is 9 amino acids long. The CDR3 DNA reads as TGTGCCAGCAGCTCGGTTCCCACCTTC. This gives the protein CASSSVPTF.

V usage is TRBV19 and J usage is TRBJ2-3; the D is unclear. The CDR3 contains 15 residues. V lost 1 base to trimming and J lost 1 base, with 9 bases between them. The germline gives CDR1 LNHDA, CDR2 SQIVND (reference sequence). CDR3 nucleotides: TGTGCCAGTAGTATAGCCGGTTCCGGCACAGATACGCAGTATTTT. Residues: CASSIAGSGTDTQYF.

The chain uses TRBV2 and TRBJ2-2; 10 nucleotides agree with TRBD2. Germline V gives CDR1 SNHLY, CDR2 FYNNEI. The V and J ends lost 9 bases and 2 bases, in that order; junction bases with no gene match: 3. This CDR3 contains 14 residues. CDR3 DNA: TGTGCCAGTTTAGCGGGGGGAAACACCGGGGAGCTGTTTTTT. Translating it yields CASLAGGNTGELFF.

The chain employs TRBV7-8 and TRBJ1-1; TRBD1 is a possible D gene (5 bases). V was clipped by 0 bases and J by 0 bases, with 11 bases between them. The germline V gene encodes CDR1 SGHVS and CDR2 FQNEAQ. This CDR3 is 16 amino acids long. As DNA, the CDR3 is TGTGCCAGCAGCTTAGCGGGGGGGACCCTGAACACTGAAGCTTTCTTT. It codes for CASSLAGGTLNTEAFF.

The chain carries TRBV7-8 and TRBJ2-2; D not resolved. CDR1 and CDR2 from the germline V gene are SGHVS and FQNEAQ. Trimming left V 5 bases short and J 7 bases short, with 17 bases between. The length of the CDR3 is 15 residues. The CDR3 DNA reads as TGTGCCAGCAGCAGAGTCCAGTCGGCCGGCGGGGAGCTGTTTTTT. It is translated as CASSRVQSAGGELFF.

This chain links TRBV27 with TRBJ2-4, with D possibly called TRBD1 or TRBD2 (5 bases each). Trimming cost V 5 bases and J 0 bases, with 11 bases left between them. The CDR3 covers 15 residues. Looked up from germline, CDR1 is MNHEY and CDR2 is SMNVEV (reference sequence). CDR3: CASSPRGVAKNIQYF. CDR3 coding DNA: TGTGCCAGCAGTCCCCGAGGGGTAGCCAAAAACATTCAGTACTTC.

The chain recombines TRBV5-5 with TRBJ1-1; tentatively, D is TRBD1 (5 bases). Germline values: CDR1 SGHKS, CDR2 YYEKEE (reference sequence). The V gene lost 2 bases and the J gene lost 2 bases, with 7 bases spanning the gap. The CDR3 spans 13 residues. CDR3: CASSLWTNTEAFF. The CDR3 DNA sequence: TGTGCCAGCAGCTTATGGACAAACACTGAAGCTTTCTTT.

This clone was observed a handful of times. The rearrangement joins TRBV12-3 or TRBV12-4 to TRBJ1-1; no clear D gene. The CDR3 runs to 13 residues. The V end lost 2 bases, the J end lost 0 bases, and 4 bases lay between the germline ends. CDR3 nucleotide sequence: TGTGCCAGCAGTTTATATTTGAACACTGAAGCTTTCTTT. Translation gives CASSLYLNTEAFF.

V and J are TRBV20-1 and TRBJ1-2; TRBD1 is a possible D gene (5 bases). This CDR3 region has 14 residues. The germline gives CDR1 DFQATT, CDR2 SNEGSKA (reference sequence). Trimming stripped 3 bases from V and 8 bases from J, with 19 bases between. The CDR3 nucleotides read TGCAGTGCTAGTATTGGGTCCGGGACTGGCGGCTACACCTTC. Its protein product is CSASIGSGTGGYTF.

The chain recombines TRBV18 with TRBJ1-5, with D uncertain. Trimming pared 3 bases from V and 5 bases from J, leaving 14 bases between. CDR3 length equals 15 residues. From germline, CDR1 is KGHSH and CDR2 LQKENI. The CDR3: CASSPAGGRDQPQHF. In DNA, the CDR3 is TGTGCCAGCTCACCTGCAGGAGGGCGGGATCAGCCCCAGCATTTT.

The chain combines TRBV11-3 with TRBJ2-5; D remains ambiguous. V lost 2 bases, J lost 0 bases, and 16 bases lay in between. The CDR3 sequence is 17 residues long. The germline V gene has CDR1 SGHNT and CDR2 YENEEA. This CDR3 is CASSLSALTRYQETQYF. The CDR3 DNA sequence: TGTGCCAGCAGCTTATCGGCACTAACCCGCTACCAAGAGACCCAGTACTTC.